The source of this T cell receptor (beta chain) is a study of post-analysis software for immune sequencing data. Unique-molecular-identifier-tagged TCR beta cDNA libraries were used. TCRdb re-called the PCR reads with MiXCR, one entry per CDR3 protein. This sample has hundreds of thousands of distinct CDR3 sequences, with approximately 53% found just once. Trimming stripped 7 bases from V and 4 bases from J, with 21 bases between. The CDR3 consists of 16 residues. Germline loops: CDR1 LNHDA, CDR2 SQIVND (reference sequence). Concerning this clonotype: Its antigen is undetermined.

Study results and caveats: The study found TRBV5-6, TRBV5-1 and TRBV20-1 among five TRBV segments more frequent in patients than controls. Versus controls, multiple sclerosis patients showed significantly lower diversity (normalized Chao1).

The sequencing sample was made of blood. The chain is built from TRBV19 and TRBJ2-3, with TRBD1 as a possible D gene (6 bases). This receptor was obtained from a girl between 10 and 17 years old with multiple sclerosis. The CDR3 DNA is TGTGCCAGTAAGGACAGCCCCCAAAGGTCAGCAGATACGCAGTATTTT. It encodes CASKDSPQRSADTQYF.